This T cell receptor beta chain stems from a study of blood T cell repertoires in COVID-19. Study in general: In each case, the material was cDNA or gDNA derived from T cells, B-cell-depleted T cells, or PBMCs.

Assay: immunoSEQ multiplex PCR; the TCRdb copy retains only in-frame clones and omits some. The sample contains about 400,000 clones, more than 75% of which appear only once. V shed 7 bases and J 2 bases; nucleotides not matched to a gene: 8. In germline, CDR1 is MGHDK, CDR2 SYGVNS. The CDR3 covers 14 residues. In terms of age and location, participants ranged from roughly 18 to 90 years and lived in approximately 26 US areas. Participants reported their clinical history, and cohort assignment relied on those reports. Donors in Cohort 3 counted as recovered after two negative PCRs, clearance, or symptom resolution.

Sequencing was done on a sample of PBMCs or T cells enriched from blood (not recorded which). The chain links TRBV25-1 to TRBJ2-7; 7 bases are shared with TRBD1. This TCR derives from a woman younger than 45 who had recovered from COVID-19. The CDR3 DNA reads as TGTGCCAGCACTATGACAGGGCCCACCTACGAGCAGTACTTC. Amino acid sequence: CASTMTGPTYEQYF.